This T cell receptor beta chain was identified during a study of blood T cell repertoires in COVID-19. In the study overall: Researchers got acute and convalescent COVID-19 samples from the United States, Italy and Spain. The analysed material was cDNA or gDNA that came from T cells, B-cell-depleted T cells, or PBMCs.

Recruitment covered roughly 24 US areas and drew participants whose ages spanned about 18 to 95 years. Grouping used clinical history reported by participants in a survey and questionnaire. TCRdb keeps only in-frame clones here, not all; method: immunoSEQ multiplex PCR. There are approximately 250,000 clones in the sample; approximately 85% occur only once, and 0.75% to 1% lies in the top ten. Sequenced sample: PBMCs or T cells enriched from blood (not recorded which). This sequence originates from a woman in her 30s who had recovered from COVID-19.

The CDR3 reads CASSQIPRASYGYTF. The CDR3 region has the DNA TGTGCCAGCAGCCAAATCCCCAGGGCAAGCTATGGCTACACCTTC. This chain links TRBV16 with TRBJ1-2; perhaps TRBD1 as D (5 bases). V gave up 2 bases and J gave up 4 bases, with 14 bases separating them. This CDR3 comprises 15 residues. Germline CDR1 reads KGHSY; CDR2 reads FQNENV.